This T cell receptor beta chain was obtained from a study of CXCR3-negative and CXCR3-positive naive CD8 T cells. Germline V lookup: CDR1 SGHTA, CDR2 FQGNSA. CDR3 length: 13 amino acids. As for this clonotype: Its antigen is as yet unknown.

Study-level findings and limits: TRB CDR3s were more hydrophobic in CXCR3-positive than in CXCR3-negative naive cells. Expression of CXCR3 was partially reduced after cryopreservation, and fresh PBMCs were used in most assays. Diversity was high in both naive subsets and much lower in memory cells.

The method, 5' RACE with UMI labels, was used to prepare the TRB cDNA libraries. From its re-call of the 5' RACE reads, TCRdb lists each CDR3 protein once, without DNA. The sample totals tens of thousands of distinct CDR3 sequences; its top ten clones hold about 1.5%. The sequenced sample was naive CXCR3- CD8+ T cells from blood. The subset was: CD45RO-CCR7+CD27+CD95- naive CD8+ T cells lacking CXCR3 (TNR3-). The TCR comes from a human donor in good health. Some clones in this sample may be carry-over from other donors' samples. This chain links TRBV7-2 with TRBJ1-5. This chain's CDR3 is CASSLTSNQPQHF.